Below are 27 T cell receptor beta chains sequenced from a single sample in a study of T cell repertoires in cytomegalovirus infection. These TCRs are of unknown antigen specificity. TCRdb independently ran MiXCR on the reads; one entry per CDR3 protein. The data show 400,000 to 600,000 distinct CDR3 sequences, with roughly 46% seen just once and just under 45% held by the top ten. The sample consisted of cultured PBMCs, taken from culture after CMV antigen stimulation. These receptors were collected from a human donor in good health (CMV status not recorded). Some clones in this sample may be carry-over from other donors' samples.

This chain uses TRBV20-1 with TRBJ2-5; TRBD1 matches at 12 bases. The germline V gene encodes CDR1 DFQATT and CDR2 SNEGSKA (reference sequence). Trimming cost V 6 bases and J 5 bases; bases outside gene matches: 16. The CDR3 totals 17 residues. In nucleotides, the CDR3 is TGCAGTGCCGCTCCCGGGACAGGGGGCGTGTGGTGGGAGACCCAGTACTTC. This gives the protein CSAAPGTGGVWWETQYF.

The chain employs TRBV6-6 and TRBJ2-2, with TRBD2 identical over 8 bases. This CDR3 is 15 amino acids long. CDR1 is MNHNY and CDR2 is SVGAGI in the germline V gene (reference sequence). J lost 2 bases, V lost 5 bases, and 4 bases had no gene match. The CDR3 here is CASSQTSVNTGELFF. The CDR3 nucleotides are TGTGCCAGCAGTCAGACTAGCGTTAACACCGGGGAGCTGTTTTTT.

This clonotype was seen ten or more times. V is TRBV7-2 and J is TRBJ1-2; D not resolved. CDR3 size: 12 residues. Germline CDR1 reads SGHTA; CDR2 reads FQGNSA. V was cut by 5 bases and J by 10 bases, with 14 bases left in between. In nucleotides, the CDR3 is TGTGCCAGCAGCCCCAGATCCGTTGACTACACCTTC. Translated: CASSPRSVDYTF.

The rearrangement links TRBV20-1 to TRBJ1-6; tentatively, D is TRBD1 (6 bases). The V gene's germline CDR1 is DFQATT and CDR2 SNEGSKA (reference sequence). The CDR3 is 14 amino acids. V was shortened by 5 bases and J by 0 bases, with 8 bases between the two germline ends. In DNA, the CDR3 is TGCAGTGCTGGGGACAACTCCTATAATTCACCCCTCCACTTT. It yields the protein CSAGDNSYNSPLHF.

The CDR3: CASSLHFGTAISTDTQYF. The CDR3 nucleotides are TGTGCCAGCAGCTTACATTTCGGGACAGCAATTAGCACAGATACGCAGTATTTT. V and J are TRBV7-9 and TRBJ2-3, with TRBD1 identical over 7 bases. Unmatched junction bases numbered 11, after V lost 2 bases and J lost 0 bases. Looked up from germline, CDR1 is SEHNR and CDR2 is FQNEAQ (reference sequence). The CDR3 has 18 amino acids.

CDR3 protein: CASSKWTASYNEQFF. The CDR3 DNA is TGTGCCAGCTCAAAGTGGACTGCCTCCTACAATGAGCAGTTCTTC. The rearrangement joins TRBV18 to TRBJ2-1, with TRBD2 as a possible D gene (5 bases). V lost 5 bases, J lost 0 bases, and 11 bases lay in between. Germline CDR1 reads KGHSH; CDR2 reads LQKENI. The CDR3 sequence is 15 residues long.

This clonotype was picked up a small number of times. The chain combines TRBV7-8 with TRBJ2-1; 8 bases are shared with TRBD2. The CDR3 length is 15 residues. Per the germline V gene, CDR1 is SGHVS and CDR2 is FQNEAQ. V shed 1 base and J 8 bases; nucleotides not matched to a gene: 7. This CDR3 reads CASSLVRTSFHEQFF. As DNA, the CDR3 is TGTGCCAGCAGCTTAGTAAGGACTAGCTTCCATGAGCAGTTCTTC.

The rearrangement uses TRBV7-8 and TRBJ2-4; D is possibly TRBD1 (5 bases). The CDR3 contains 18 residues. The germline CDR1 and CDR2 sequences are SGHVS and FQNEAQ. V shed 3 bases and J shed 0 bases, with 18 bases lying between them. The CDR3 is CASSLGHDSVLAKNIQYF. The CDR3 nucleotides are TGTGCCAGCAGCTTGGGGCACGATTCTGTTCTAGCCAAAAACATTCAGTACTTC.

This clonotype occurred a few times. The gene calls are TRBV7-8 and TRBJ1-1, with D perhaps matching TRBD1 (5 bases). The CDR3 sequence is 13 residues long. Germline V CDR1 and CDR2: SGHVS, FQNEAQ. Trimming pared 7 bases from V and 6 bases from J, leaving 15 bases between. CDR3 DNA sequence: TGTGCCAGCAAGTGGGGCGGATATGCTGAAGCTTTCTTT. Protein sequence: CASKWGGYAEAFF.

The chain has TRBV7-9 and TRBJ2-5, with 7 bases identical to TRBD2. CDR3 length equals 15 residues. The V and J ends lost 6 bases and 7 bases, in that order; junction bases with no gene match: 14. CDR1 SEHNR and CDR2 FQNEAQ come from the germline V gene (reference sequence). The CDR3 is CASSQGWREKGTQYF. The CDR3 region has the DNA TGTGCCAGCAGTCAAGGGTGGCGGGAGAAGGGGACCCAGTACTTC.

The table lists this clonotype with a few counts. The chain recombines TRBV12-3 or TRBV12-4 with TRBJ1-1; no firm D call. Deletions cut 0 bases from V and 10 bases from J, with 12 bases between. The CDR3 loop spans 13 amino acids. The CDR3 protein is CASSLARLPPAFF. The CDR3 nucleotides read TGTGCCAGCAGTTTAGCGAGACTTCCTCCAGCTTTCTTT.

The CDR3, as DNA: TGTGCCAGCTCACCCCGAGCGGACCCCTACAATGAGCAGTTCTTC. Translation: CASSPRADPYNEQFF. The chain recombines TRBV18 with TRBJ2-1; maybe TRBD2 (5 bases). Per the germline V gene, CDR1 is KGHSH and CDR2 is LQKENI. The CDR3 is 15 amino acids. V gave up 3 bases and J gave up 2 bases, with 11 bases separating them.

This clonotype has more than one count but fewer than ten. V and J are TRBV6-5 and TRBJ1-2; 7 nucleotides line up with TRBD1. Looked up from germline, CDR1 is MNHEY and CDR2 is SVGAGI. V shed 5 bases, J shed 6 bases, and the junction held 9 bases outside the gene matches. The CDR3 sequence is 14 residues long. This chain's CDR3 is CASSRQGDLNGYTF. CDR3 nucleotide sequence: TGTGCCAGCAGTAGACAGGGTGATCTCAATGGCTACACCTTC.

In its sample, this clonotype was seen many times. The rearrangement links TRBV7-9 to TRBJ1-5, with D perhaps TRBD1 (5 bases). The CDR3 has 16 residues. The ends were cut back, 8 bases at V and 4 bases at J, with 21 bases in the middle. The germline gives CDR1 SEHNR, CDR2 FQNEAQ (reference sequence). Here the CDR3 DNA reads TGTGCCAGCGGAAAGGCCAGGGATGGGGCTAATCAGCCCCAGCATTTT. Its protein is CASGKARDGANQPQHF. Full variable domain (remainder filled in from reference TRBV7-9 and TRBJ1-5): DTGVSQNPRHKITKRGQNVTFRCDPISEHNRLYWYRQTLGQGPEFLTYFQNEAQLEKSRLLSDRFSAERPKGSFSTLEIQRTEQGDSAMYLCASGKARDGANQPQHFGDGTRLSIL.

CDR3 residues: CASMAVRAAKEKLFF. The DNA of the CDR3 is TGTGCCAGCATGGCGGTTCGGGCAGCCAAAGAAAAACTGTTTTTT. The rearrangement uses TRBV6-6 and TRBJ1-4; unclear D gene. This CDR3 region has 15 residues. Deletions cut 7 bases from V and 8 bases from J, with 20 bases between. Per the germline V gene, CDR1 is MNHNY and CDR2 is SVGAGI (reference sequence).

V usage is TRBV11-2 and J usage is TRBJ2-3; TRBD2 matches at 11 bases. The CDR3 runs to 19 residues. Germline values: CDR1 SGHAT, CDR2 FQNNGV. The ends lost 3 bases at V and 1 base at J; junction bases unmatched: 12. DNA of the CDR3: TGTGCCAGCAGCTTCGACAGATGGGCGGGACTAGCGGGCACAGATACGCAGTATTTT. Amino acid sequence: CASSFDRWAGLAGTDTQYF. Using reference TRBV11-2 and TRBJ2-3 for the parts outside the CDR3, the full variable domain is EAGVAQSPRYKIIEKRQSVAFWCNPISGHATLYWYQQILGQGPKLLIQFQNNGVVDDSQLPKDRFSAERLKGVDSTLKIQPAKLEDSAVYLCASSFDRWAGLAGTDTQYFGPGTRLTVL.

The chain links TRBV20-1 to TRBJ1-1; 7 positions agree with TRBD1. The CDR3 spans 15 residues. The ends lost 1 base at V and 0 bases at J; junction bases unmatched: 5. CDR1 is DFQATT, CDR2 SNEGSKA, per germline (reference sequence). The chain's CDR3 is CSARGGGTVNTEAFF. The CDR3 bases are TGCAGTGCTAGAGGAGGGGGCACCGTGAACACTGAAGCTTTCTTT.

This rearrangement joins TRBV7-9 to TRBJ2-1, with 8 bases identical to TRBD2. Losses at the gene ends were 6 bases for V and 8 bases for J; bases not matched to a gene: 9. The CDR3 runs 14 residues. Germline CDR1 SEHNR, CDR2 FQNEAQ (reference sequence). The CDR3 coding sequence is TGTGCCAGCAGGGTAAGCGGGAGTAGCTATGAGCAGTTCTTC. The encoded protein is CASRVSGSSYEQFF.

This clonotype was seen more than once but under ten times. The V gene is TRBV19, the J gene TRBJ2-2; no reliable D call. The CDR3 contains 22 residues. V dropped 1 base and J dropped 1 base, with 28 bases sitting between them. Germline V CDR1 and CDR2: LNHDA, SQIVND (reference sequence). Here the CDR3 reads CASSIVSPGGSERWENTGELFF. The CDR3 nucleotides are TGTGCCAGTAGTATAGTATCCCCGGGTGGGTCCGAACGCTGGGAGAACACCGGGGAGCTGTTTTTT.

This clonotype has more than one count but fewer than ten. The chain has TRBV12-3 or TRBV12-4 and TRBJ2-3; no firm D call. This CDR3 region has 12 residues. The germline V and J ends were trimmed by 6 bases and 6 bases, with 10 bases remaining between them. In DNA, the CDR3 is TGTGCCAGCAGCCGGACGATGGATACGCAGTATTTT. It encodes CASSRTMDTQYF.

The chain employs TRBV7-9 and TRBJ1-3; no firm D call. Germline V CDR1 and CDR2: SEHNR, FQNEAQ (reference sequence). The V end lost 4 bases, the J end lost 2 bases, and 12 bases lay between the germline ends. The CDR3 has 15 amino acids. CDR3 loop: CASSYYGSTGNTIYF. The CDR3 DNA is TGTGCCAGCAGCTACTACGGGTCTACTGGAAACACCATATATTTT.

The chain joins TRBV6-5 to TRBJ2-7, with unresolved D. Trimming cost V 5 bases and J 2 bases, with 13 bases left between them. The CDR3 spans 14 residues. In germline, CDR1 is MNHEY, CDR2 SVGAGI. CDR3: CASSPVPVAYEQYF. CDR3 nucleotides: TGTGCCAGCAGTCCGGTGCCGGTGGCCTACGAGCAGTACTTC.

The CDR3 loop reads CASSLVTSGGTDTQYF. The CDR3 coding sequence is TGTGCCAGCAGCTTAGTAACTAGCGGGGGGACGGATACGCAGTATTTT. The chain has TRBV7-2 and TRBJ2-3; TRBD2 aligns across 12 bases. Germline trimming cut 1 base from V and 6 bases from J; bases unmatched to any gene: 5. Germline lookup yields CDR1 SGHTA and CDR2 FQGNSA. The CDR3 has 16 residues.

This clonotype showed up just a few times. The chain recombines TRBV12-3 or TRBV12-4 with TRBJ2-5, with D hard to call. V was pared by 5 bases and J by 7 bases, with 14 bases between. The CDR3 is made up of 13 amino acids. The CDR3 sequence: CASSGKRRATQYF. DNA for the CDR3: TGTGCCAGCAGTGGAAAAAGGAGAGCGACCCAGTACTTC.

The rearrangement links TRBV3-1 to TRBJ2-7; TRBD2 aligns across 7 bases. Germline lookup yields CDR1 LGHDT and CDR2 YNNKEL (reference sequence). This CDR3 spans 12 amino acids. The V segment lost 7 bases and the J segment 6 bases; nucleotides outside the gene matches: 6. The CDR3 spells CASTASGGEQYF. DNA for the CDR3: TGTGCCAGCACGGCTTCGGGGGGCGAGCAGTACTTC.

Only one count was recorded for this clonotype. CDR3 in DNA: TGCAGTGCTAGGAGGAGCGGGGGGCCGTACTACAATGAGCAGTTCTTC. It is translated as CSARRSGGPYYNEQFF. The rearrangement uses TRBV20-1 and TRBJ2-1, with 9 bases that match TRBD2. Germline loops: CDR1 DFQATT, CDR2 SNEGSKA (reference sequence). The ends lost 3 bases at V and 3 bases at J; junction bases unmatched: 9. The CDR3 loop spans 16 amino acids.

This clonotype came up a few times. This chain uses TRBV7-2 with TRBJ1-1; D remains ambiguous. Trimming left V 1 base short and J 6 bases short, with 24 bases between. The germline CDR1 and CDR2 sequences are SGHTA and FQGNSA. This CDR3 has 18 residues. CDR3 sequence (DNA): TGTGCCAGCAGCTTAGGGCCCTACTTGACTCCCAATAAAGCTGAAGCTTTCTTT. Translation: CASSLGPYLTPNKAEAFF.